Following are 17 T cell receptor beta chains from one sample sequenced in a study of blood T cells in healthy people across ages. A sample-barcoded 5' primer and a J-beta primer mix were used in a second PCR of about 7 to 12 cycles. TCRdb processed the 5' RACE reads anew with MiXCR; each CDR3 protein has one entry. In the table there are roughly 1.7 million distinct CDR3 sequences, 30% to 40% of which are singletons. The source material was blood. Receptors were obtained from a woman in her 30s in good health.

This clonotype was recorded at least ten times. The V gene is TRBV6-5, the J gene TRBJ2-1; 8 bases are shared with TRBD1. The germline V gene encodes CDR1 MNHEY and CDR2 SVGAGI. The V segment lost 6 bases and the J segment 5 bases; nucleotides outside the gene matches: 3. This CDR3 region has 13 residues. As DNA, the CDR3 is TGTGCCAGCAGCAGGGGGCGGGACAATGAGCAGTTCTTC. It translates to CASSRGRDNEQFF.

The sample holds one count of this clonotype. A much larger clone differs by one base, so this may be a read error. This chain joins TRBV4-1 and TRBJ2-3, with TRBD2 matching over 12 bases. From germline, CDR1 is MGHRA and CDR2 YSYEKL. This CDR3 spans 16 amino acids. For the CDR3, the DNA is TGCACCAGCAGCCTAAGGACTAGCGGGGACACAGATACGCAGTATTTT. Translation gives CTSSLRTSGDTDTQYF.

This clonotype was counted at least ten times. This chain links TRBV29-1 with TRBJ2-5, with no clear D. The CDR3 is 11 residues long. CDR1 is SQVTM and CDR2 is ANQGSEA in the germline V gene. Trimming removed 7 bases at V and 2 bases at J, with 8 bases between. Here the CDR3 reads CSAYGQETQYF. The CDR3 coding sequence is TGCAGCGCGTACGGACAAGAGACCCAGTACTTC.

This clonotype was counted many times. The rearrangement uses TRBV29-1 and TRBJ2-1, with 10 bases identical to TRBD2. The ends lost 5 bases at V and 4 bases at J; junction bases unmatched: 5. Germline CDR1 reads SQVTM; CDR2 reads ANQGSEA. There are 14 residues in the CDR3. This CDR3 is CSVSGGGFYNEQFF. In nucleotides, the CDR3 is TGCAGCGTTAGCGGGGGGGGTTTTTACAATGAGCAGTTCTTC.

This sequence joins TRBV21-1 and TRBJ1-2; the table's D call of TRBD1 was not tested on the DNA. TRBV21-1 constitutes a pseudogene. This CDR3 has 14 residues. The CDR3 is CASSGGDSEYGYTF. The CDR3 bases are TGTGCCAGCAGCGGCGGGGACAGCGAATATGGCTACACCTTC.

The sample holds many counts of this clonotype. The V and J genes are TRBV5-1 and TRBJ2-1, with 13 bases that match TRBD2. The V and J ends lost 0 bases and 14 bases, in that order; junction bases with no gene match: 8. Germline V lookup: CDR1 SGHRS, CDR2 YFSETQ. The CDR3 has 15 amino acids. The CDR3, as DNA: TGCGCCAGCAGCTTGGGGACTAGCGGGAGCGCAGAGGAGTTCTTC. Translating it yields CASSLGTSGSAEEFF.

This clonotype was observed a few times. V gene TRBV12-3 or TRBV12-4 combines with J gene TRBJ2-1; 9 bases align to TRBD1. The CDR3 is 15 amino acids. V gave up 5 bases and J gave up 6 bases; unmatched junction bases: 8. For the CDR3, the DNA is TGTGCCAGCAGTCCTGGACAGGGGAGCGGCAATGAGCAGTTCTTC. It yields the protein CASSPGQGSGNEQFF.

This rearrangement joins TRBV29-1 to TRBJ2-3, with TRBD2 identical over 9 bases. The V gene's germline CDR1 is SQVTM and CDR2 ANQGSEA. Germline trimming cut 6 bases from V and 2 bases from J; bases unmatched to any gene: 9. The CDR3 is made up of 15 amino acids. The CDR3 sequence is CSVRAGTSPTDTQYF. In DNA form, the CDR3 reads TGCAGCGTCCGAGCCGGGACTAGCCCCACAGATACGCAGTATTTT.

The V and J genes are TRBV5-1 and TRBJ2-3; D is undetermined. The V gene lost 4 bases and the J gene lost 0 bases, with 9 bases spanning the gap. The CDR3 sequence is 14 residues long. Per germline, CDR1 SGHRS and CDR2 YFSETQ. The CDR3 coding sequence is TGCGCCAGCAGCCCGAAACTTAGCACAGATACGCAGTATTTT. Protein: CASSPKLSTDTQYF.

The chain links TRBV28 to TRBJ2-7, with no clear D. Trimming took 6 bases from V and 4 from J, leaving 19 bases between them. The CDR3 covers 15 residues. From germline, CDR1 is MDHEN and CDR2 SYDVKM. CDR3 sequence reads: CASRAPRPYRYEQYF. CDR3 DNA: TGTGCCAGCAGAGCCCCCCGTCCCTATCGGTACGAGCAGTACTTC.

With respect to this clonotype: It may be a read error: a sequence one base away is much more abundant. This chain connects TRBV5-5 to TRBJ1-5; 8 bases are a match to TRBD1. From germline, CDR1 is SGHKS and CDR2 YYEKEE (reference sequence). V dropped 0 bases and J dropped 9; count of bases not matched to a gene: 8. The CDR3 loop spans 15 amino acids. Written as DNA, the CDR3 is TGTGCCAGCAGCTTGGGATCCGACAGGGGAAGGCCCCAGCATTTT. The encoded protein is CASSLGSDRGRPQHF.

With regard to this clonotype: At one end the junction does not follow the germline gene, possibly because of a read error. The chain recombines TRBV20-1 with TRBJ1-5, with D possibly TRBD1 on 6 matching bases. Germline V gene sequence: CDR1 DFQATT, CDR2 SNEGSKA (reference sequence). This CDR3 comprises 14 residues. The CDR3 is CSARASRGNRPQHF. The CDR3 nucleotides are TGCAGTGCTAGAGCCAGCAGGGGCAATCGGCCCCAGCATTTT.

The V gene is TRBV11-3, the J gene TRBJ2-1; weak D call: TRBD1 (5 bases). The CDR3 has 16 residues. Germline loops: CDR1 SGHNT, CDR2 YENEEA. The V and J ends lost 4 bases and 3 bases respectively, with 16 bases between them. In DNA, the CDR3 is TGTGCCAGCAGCTCCTCCTATACAGGCTACTACAATGAGCAGTTCTTC. Translation gives CASSSSYTGYYNEQFF. The full variable domain, with the rest looked up from reference TRBV11-3 and TRBJ2-1, is EAGVVQSPRYKIIEKKQPVAFWCNPISGHNTLYWYLQNLGQGPELLIRYENEEAVDDSQLPKDRFSAERLKGVDSTLKIQPAELGDSAVYLCASSSSYTGYYNEQFFGPGTRLTVL.

The chain is built from TRBV4-2 and TRBJ2-1; D is undetermined. Per germline, CDR1 LGHNA and CDR2 YNFKEQ. Trimming stripped 3 bases from V and 2 bases from J, with 11 bases between. The CDR3 contains 15 residues. The CDR3 region has the DNA TGTGCCAGCAGCCAGTACTCCGGAACCTACAATGAGCAGTTCTTC. Its protein is CASSQYSGTYNEQFF.

The CDR3 loop reads CASSEVTNQPQHF. In nucleotides, the CDR3 is TGTGCCAGCAGTGAGGTAACTAATCAGCCCCAGCATTTT. The chain recombines TRBV6-1 with TRBJ1-5; D not certain. Per the germline V gene, CDR1 is MNHNS and CDR2 is SASEGT. V was cut by 3 bases and J by 4 bases, with 7 bases left in between. The CDR3 has 13 amino acids.

In this sample, this clonotype turned up many times. The CDR3 loop reads CSARAGYSYEQYF. In DNA form, the CDR3 reads TGCAGTGCTAGAGCGGGATACTCCTACGAGCAGTACTTC. The rearrangement links TRBV20-1 to TRBJ2-7, with a tentative D call TRBD2 (5 bases). V was shortened by 1 base and J by 0 bases, with 7 bases between the two germline ends. Germline assignment: CDR1 DFQATT and CDR2 SNEGSKA (reference sequence). The CDR3 consists of 13 residues.

This chain uses TRBV24-1 with TRBJ1-3; unclear D gene. CDR3 length: 15 amino acids. V was cut by 5 bases and J by 2 bases, with 12 bases left in between. Germline CDR1 reads KGHDR; CDR2 reads SFDVKD. The CDR3, as DNA: TGTGCCACCAGTGCCTCTTGGCTAGCTGGAAACACCATATATTTT. Its translation: CATSASWLAGNTIYF.